These T cell receptor beta chains were read from a single sample in a study of beta chain features in type 1 diabetes. Sequencing was performed with immunoSEQ multiplex PCR; in TCRdb, only in-frame clones are kept and a portion is missing. The sample shows more than 150,000 clones, less than 15% of them seen only once. Sequencing input: central memory CD4+ T cells from blood. The receptors were sampled from a woman aged 18-30 years in good health. Both conserved end residues are part of each CDR3. Each record gives: clone size, J gene, D gene, V gene, CDR3 DNA, CDR3 protein. D genes are given only for firm matches. Clone size, where shown, is once, few, many, or a class for clones that have expanded.

few	TRBJ2-1	TRBD1	TRBV30	TGTGCCTGGAGTACGCGGGCCAGGGGGTTTTACAATGAGCAGTTCTTC	CAWSTRARGFYNEQFF
NA	TRBJ1-2	NA	TRBV5-6	TGTGCCAGCAGCCCAATAGGGGAAGAGGGCTACACCTTC	CASSPIGEEGYTF
NA	TRBJ2-7	NA	TRBV27	TGTGCCAGCAGTTTCAAGCGGGAGTACTTC	CASSFKREYF
NA	TRBJ2-4	TRBD2	TRBV27	TGTGCCAGCACAGGACTAGCAAACATTCAGTACTTC	CASTGLANIQYF
NA	TRBJ2-3	NA	TRBV7-2	TGTGCCAGCAGCTCGCTTGAGGGAACTTCCACAGATACGCAGTATTTT	CASSSLEGTSTDTQYF
NA	TRBJ2-1	TRBD2	TRBV7-9	TGTGCCAGCAGCCAAGAGGGCCCCGGGGGGTCCAATGAGCAGTTCTTC	CASSQEGPGGSNEQFF
few	TRBJ2-7	TRBD1	TRBV11-1	TGTGCCAGCAGCCGGGACAGGGGCAAGCAGTACTTC	CASSRDRGKQYF
few	TRBJ1-1	NA	TRBV5-1	TGCGCCAGCAGCTTATACCAGGGGCACACTGAAGCTTTCTTT	CASSLYQGHTEAFF
NA	TRBJ2-2	NA	TRBV7-3	TGTGCCAGCAGCTTAACGGGGCGGGAGCTGTTTTTT	CASSLTGRELFF
few	TRBJ2-7	TRBD2	TRBV18	TGTGCCAGCTCACCAGGGACTAGAGGCGAGCAGTACTTC	CASSPGTRGEQYF
few	TRBJ2-1	NA	TRBV28	TGTGCCACCAGGGGCTTCTCCTACAATGAGCAGTTCTTC	CATRGFSYNEQFF
NA	TRBJ1-4	TRBD1	TRBV18	TGTGCCAGCTCTTTACAGGGGGCCCGGGAAAAACTGTTTTTT	CASSLQGAREKLFF
few	TRBJ1-2	NA	TRBV6-5	TGTGCCAGCAGTTACGGCCACGCCCAGGATGGCTACACCTTC	CASSYGHAQDGYTF
few	TRBJ2-7	TRBD1	TRBV5-1	TGCGCCAGCAGCTTGTCGACCCGGGACAGGGGGCGTGGCGAGCAGTACTTC	CASSLSTRDRGRGEQYF
NA	TRBJ2-7	TRBD2	TRBV30	TGTGCCTGGAGTACTGGACTAGCGGCGACATACGAGCAGTACTTC	CAWSTGLAATYEQYF
few	TRBJ2-7	TRBD2	TRBV28	TGTGCCAGCAGCAACCGTCCCGGGACTAGAAGAACTAGCTCCTACGAGCAGTACTTC	CASSNRPGTRRTSSYEQYF
few	TRBJ2-5	TRBD2	TRBV7-8	TGTGCCAGCAGCTTATTTCTAGCGGGAGAGACCCAGTACTTC	CASSLFLAGETQYF